This T cell receptor (beta chain) is from a study of shared clonotypes between healthy human individuals. Method: immunoSEQ multiplex PCR; TCRdb's copy keeps in-frame clones and lacks some. The sample records under 600,000 clones, 95% to 96% being singletons. Material for sequencing was naive CD4+ T cells sorted from blood. Subset defined: CD45RA+ positively selected. The clonotype originates from a young woman in good health.

The CDR3 protein is CASSPTIGSRNEQFF. The CDR3 nucleotides read TGCGCCAGCAGCCCCACGATAGGGTCGCGAAATGAGCAGTTCTTC. J is TRBJ2-1 and V is TRBV5-1, with D hard to call. This CDR3 is 15 amino acids long. The ends were cut back, 4 bases at V and 7 bases at J, with 18 bases in the middle. Germline V gene data show CDR1 as SGHRS and CDR2 as YFSETQ.